The clone carrying this T cell receptor (beta chain) was observed at least ten times. Its specificity is not known. This specimen belongs to a study of regulatory T cells in long-lasting Graves disease. As for the study in general: Graves' patients, newly diagnosed, had taken antithyroid drugs under 3 months. Overall study results and limits: Thyroid tissue went unexamined; only peripheral blood was analyzed.

The CDR3 has 14 amino acids. Germline V lookup: CDR1 SGHAT, CDR2 FQNNGV. Trimming left V 0 bases short and J 7 bases short, with 13 bases between. Time point reported: newly diagnosed GD, antithyroid drugs for less than 3 months. Isolated PBMC RNA provided the starting material for the TCR library. Graves' disease diagnoses used American Thyroid Association guidelines. Enrollment of patients was through an endocrinology department in Xi'an, China. For TCR beta, libraries came from iRepertoire HTBI primers and Arm-PCR of CDR3 regions. MiXCR, applied by TCRdb to the multiplex PCR reads, yields one record per CDR3 protein. The table has 360,000 or so distinct CDR3 sequences, about 17% seen once. These same records also appear under a second study, on T cells in Graves' hyperthyroidism and ophthalmopathy.

The chain combines TRBV11-2 with TRBJ2-7, with a possible D match to TRBD2 (5 bases). The TCR was taken from a woman under 30 with Graves disease. The material was peripheral blood mononuclear cells (PBMCs), obtained at new diagnosis, from a patient treated with antithyroid drugs. The CDR3 nucleotides read TGTGCCAGCAGCTTAGAGCCGGGAATGAGGGAGCAGTACTTC. Its protein is CASSLEPGMREQYF.